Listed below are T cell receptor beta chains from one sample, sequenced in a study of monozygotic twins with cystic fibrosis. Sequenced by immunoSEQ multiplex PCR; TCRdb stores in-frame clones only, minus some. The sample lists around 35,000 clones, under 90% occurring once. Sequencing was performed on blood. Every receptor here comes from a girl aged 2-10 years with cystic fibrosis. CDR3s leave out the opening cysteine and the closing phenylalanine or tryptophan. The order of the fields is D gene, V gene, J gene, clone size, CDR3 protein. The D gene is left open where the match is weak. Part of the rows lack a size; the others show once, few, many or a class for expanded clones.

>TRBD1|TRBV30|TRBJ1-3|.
AATTGARNTIY
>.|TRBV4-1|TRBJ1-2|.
ASSQTGDYGYT
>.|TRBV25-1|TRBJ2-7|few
ASSEGLYEQY
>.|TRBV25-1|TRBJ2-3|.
ASLTIPAGQPTDTQY
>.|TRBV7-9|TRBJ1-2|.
ASSLVSGRYGYT
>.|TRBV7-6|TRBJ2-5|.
ASSLQLFQETQY
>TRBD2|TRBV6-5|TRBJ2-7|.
ATNFARGGSYEQY
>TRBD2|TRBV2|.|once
ASSEEAGGLEQY
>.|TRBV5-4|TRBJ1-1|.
ASSLGGSRTEAF
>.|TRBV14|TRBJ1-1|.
ASSSRTEAF
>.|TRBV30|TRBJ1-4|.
AWSVRRTGLF
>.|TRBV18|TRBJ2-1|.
ASSPPFSIGMGYNEQF
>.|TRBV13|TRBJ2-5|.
ASSPYGGLGAETQY
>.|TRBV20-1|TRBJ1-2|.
SARTGNGYT
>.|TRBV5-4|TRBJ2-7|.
ASSLTKLSYEQY
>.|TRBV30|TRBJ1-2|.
AWRTVTYPTAYGYT
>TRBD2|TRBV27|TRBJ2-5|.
ASSIAGLQETQY
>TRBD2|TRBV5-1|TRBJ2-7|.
ASSPRGGQDEQY
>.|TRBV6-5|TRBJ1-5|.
ASRLGQNQPQH
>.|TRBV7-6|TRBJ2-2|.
ASSLLAVDRRTGELF
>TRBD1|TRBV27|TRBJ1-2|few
ASTTNPRGGADGYT
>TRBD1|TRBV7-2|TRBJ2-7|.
ASSLASTGGINEQY
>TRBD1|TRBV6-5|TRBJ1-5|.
ASSSDRGNGNQPQH
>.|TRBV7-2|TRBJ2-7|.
ASSLDYIGVDRYEQY
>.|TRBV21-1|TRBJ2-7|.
ASVTEFYEQY
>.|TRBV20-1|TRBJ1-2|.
SAQRWAGYT
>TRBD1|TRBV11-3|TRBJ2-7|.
ASSHRDSNYEQY
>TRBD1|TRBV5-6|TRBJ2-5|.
ASSLGPGTGRHQETQY
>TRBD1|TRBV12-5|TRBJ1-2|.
ASGFVLGVGTVENYGYT
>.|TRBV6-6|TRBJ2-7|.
ASTHYGGHFYEQY
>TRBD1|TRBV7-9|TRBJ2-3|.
ASSFGQGRLNTDTQY
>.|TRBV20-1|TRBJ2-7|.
SAGQIYEQY
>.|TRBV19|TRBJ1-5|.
ASSFTGSSNQPQH
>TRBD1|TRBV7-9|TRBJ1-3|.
ASSLEAGQGGNTIY
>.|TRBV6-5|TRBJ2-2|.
ASSYSTGELF
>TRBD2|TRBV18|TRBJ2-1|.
ASSPSGGANEQF
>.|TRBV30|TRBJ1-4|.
AWSTVEKLF
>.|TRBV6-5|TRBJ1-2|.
ASSREGRDYGYT
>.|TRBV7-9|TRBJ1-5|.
ASGSAGAGNQPQH
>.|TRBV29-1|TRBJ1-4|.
SVEAQGLGEKLF
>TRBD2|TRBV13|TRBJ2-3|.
ASSFGTSGGASTDTQY
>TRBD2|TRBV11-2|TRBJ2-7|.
ASSQGLAGGTNYEQY
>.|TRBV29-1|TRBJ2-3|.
SVGEAGGTDTQY
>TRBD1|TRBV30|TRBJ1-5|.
AWSRQGFRWDQPQH
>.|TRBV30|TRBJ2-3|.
AWAAGHADTQY
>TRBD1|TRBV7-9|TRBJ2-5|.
ASSSPSTGSAETQY
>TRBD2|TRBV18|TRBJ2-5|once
ASSLGLAETQY
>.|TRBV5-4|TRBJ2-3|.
ASSQLGTDTQY
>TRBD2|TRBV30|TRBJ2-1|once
AWRPFGGAYNEQF
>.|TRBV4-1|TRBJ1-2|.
ASSQAGPSRNYT
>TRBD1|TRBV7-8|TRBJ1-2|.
ASSSTLDRAIYGYT
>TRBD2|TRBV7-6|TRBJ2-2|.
ASSATSGGFTGELF
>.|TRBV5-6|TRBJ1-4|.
ASSLPNEKLF